This is a list of T cell receptor beta chains from one sample in a study of blood T cell repertoires in COVID-19. Libraries were prepared by immunoSEQ multiplex PCR; TCRdb keeps only in-frame clonotypes and omits some of them. The sample holds 250,000 to 300,000 clones, 87% seen once. Sequences were obtained from peripheral blood. Source of these receptors: a woman in her 50s who had recovered from COVID-19. CDR3s include the opening cysteine and the closing phenylalanine or tryptophan. Fields, in order: CDR3 protein, CDR3 DNA, V gene, D gene, clone size, J gene. A D gene is named only where the DNA matches it firmly. Only part of the rows carry a size: once, few, many, or a class if the clone is expanded.

CDR3: CASSPLGVSTEAFF; DNA: TGTGCCAGCAGTCCCCTCGGGGTTTCCACTGAAGCTTTCTTT; V: TRBV6-5; D: NA; size: NA; J: TRBJ1-1
CDR3: CASSLGLGTKVDGYTF; DNA: TGTGCCAGCAGTTTAGGTTTGGGGACAAAAGTAGATGGCTACACCTTC; V: TRBV27; D: NA; size: NA; J: TRBJ1-2
CDR3: CASSSPGYNSPLHF; DNA: TGTGCCAGCAGCTCCCCAGGGTATAATTCACCCCTCCACTTT; V: TRBV7-2; D: NA; size: few; J: TRBJ1-6
CDR3: CASSVGLARNLYNEQFF; DNA: TGCGCCAGCAGCGTGGGACTAGCGCGTAACCTTTACAATGAGCAGTTCTTC; V: TRBV4-1; D: TRBD2; size: once; J: TRBJ2-1
CDR3: CASSHALTSGSPHEQYF; DNA: TGTGCCAGCAGCCATGCTCTAACTAGCGGGAGTCCCCACGAGCAGTACTTC; V: TRBV3-1/TRBV3-2; D: TRBD2; size: NA; J: TRBJ2-7
CDR3: CASSYTGGTEAFF; DNA: TGTGCCAGCAGTTACACAGGGGGGACTGAAGCTTTCTTT; V: TRBV6-2/TRBV6-3; D: TRBD1; size: NA; J: TRBJ1-1
CDR3: CASRDSHPNSPLHF; DNA: TGTGCCAGCAGGGACAGTCACCCTAATTCACCCCTCCACTTT; V: TRBV25-1; D: NA; size: NA; J: TRBJ1-6
CDR3: CASSYLETGATEAFF; DNA: TGTGCCAGCAGTTACTTGGAGACAGGGGCTACTGAAGCTTTCTTT; V: TRBV6-6; D: TRBD1; size: once; J: TRBJ1-1
CDR3: CASSPDWGSATNSPLHF; DNA: TGTGCCAGCAGCCCAGACTGGGGCAGCGCCACTAATTCACCCCTCCACTTT; V: TRBV4-2; D: NA; size: NA; J: TRBJ1-6
CDR3: CSASTAGSYNEQFF; DNA: TGCAGTGCTAGTACCGCCGGGTCCTACAATGAGCAGTTCTTC; V: TRBV20-1; D: NA; size: NA; J: TRBJ2-1
CDR3: CASSLVGNEQFF; DNA: TGTGCCAGCAGTTTAGTCGGGAATGAGCAGTTCTTC; V: TRBV12-3/TRBV12-4; D: NA; size: NA; J: TRBJ2-1
CDR3: CASRMTGGSYEQYF; DNA: TGTGCCAGCAGAATGACAGGGGGGTCCTACGAGCAGTACTTC; V: TRBV27; D: TRBD1; size: NA; J: TRBJ2-7
CDR3: CAISMVSSYEQYF; DNA: TGTGCCATCAGTATGGTGAGTTCCTACGAGCAGTACTTC; V: TRBV10-3; D: NA; size: few; J: TRBJ2-7
CDR3: CAVGLAGGSTDTQYF; DNA: TGTGCCGTTGGGCTAGCGGGGGGCAGCACAGATACGCAGTATTTT; V: TRBV7-6; D: TRBD2; size: NA; J: TRBJ2-3
CDR3: CASSRGGLFYEQYF; DNA: TGTGCCAGCAGCCGCGGTGGGTTGTTCTACGAGCAGTACTTC; V: TRBV3-1/TRBV3-2; D: NA; size: NA; J: TRBJ2-7
CDR3: CASGTGGQETQYF; DNA: TGCGCCAGCGGCACGGGGGGCCAAGAGACCCAGTACTTC; V: TRBV5-1; D: TRBD2; size: NA; J: TRBJ2-5
CDR3: CASSKERLAGDQETQYF; DNA: TGTGCCAGCAGCAAAGAAAGACTAGCGGGGGACCAAGAGACCCAGTACTTC; V: TRBV21-1; D: NA; size: once; J: TRBJ2-5
CDR3: CASRRGYSYEQYF; DNA: TGTGCCAGCAGGCGGGGCTACTCCTACGAGCAGTACTTC; V: TRBV5-8; D: NA; size: NA; J: TRBJ2-7
CDR3: CATLGTGQQTDTQYF; DNA: TGCGCCACGCTCGGGACAGGTCAACAGACAGATACGCAGTATTTT; V: TRBV23-1; D: TRBD1; size: NA; J: TRBJ2-3
CDR3: CASSLYRGETQYF; DNA: TGTGCCAGCTCACTCTACAGGGGAGAGACCCAGTACTTC; V: TRBV18; D: TRBD1; size: NA; J: TRBJ2-5
CDR3: CASSSGLAGGGETQYF; DNA: TGTGCCAGCAGCTCAGGACTAGCGGGAGGAGGAGAGACCCAGTACTTC; V: TRBV11-2; D: TRBD2; size: NA; J: TRBJ2-5
CDR3: CASSYSRAGGYGYTF; DNA: TGTGCCAGCAGTTACTCGAGGGCAGGGGGGTATGGCTACACCTTC; V: TRBV6-5; D: TRBD1; size: NA; J: TRBJ1-2
CDR3: CASSPPKGATSYNEQFF; DNA: TGTGCCAGCTCACCTCCGAAGGGGGCAACCTCCTACAATGAGCAGTTCTTC; V: TRBV18; D: TRBD1; size: once; J: TRBJ2-1
CDR3: CASRGGRQGTRGYTF; DNA: TGTGCCAGCAGGGGAGGCCGACAGGGGACGCGAGGCTACACCTTC; V: TRBV6-5; D: TRBD1; size: NA; J: TRBJ1-2
CDR3: CASSEAGAASLGKLFF; DNA: TGTGCCAGCAGTGAAGCGGGGGCGGCCTCCCTTGGGAAACTGTTTTTT; V: TRBV6-1; D: NA; size: NA; J: TRBJ1-4
CDR3: CASSLPAGGTGSTEAFF; DNA: TGTGCCAGCAGTTTACCCGCTGGGGGGACAGGGAGCACTGAAGCTTTCTTT; V: TRBV28; D: TRBD1; size: NA; J: TRBJ1-1
CDR3: CASIRGTNYEQYF; DNA: TGTGCCAGCATCCGGGGGACTAACTACGAGCAGTACTTC; V: TRBV4-2; D: TRBD2; size: NA; J: TRBJ2-7
CDR3: CASHRGGTGAIF; DNA: TGTGCAAGTCATAGAGGCGGGACAGGGGCCATCTTC; V: TRBV12-2; D: NA; size: NA; J: TRBJ2-7
CDR3: CASSQADRALREKLFF; DNA: TGCGCCAGCAGCCAAGCCGACAGGGCGCTACGGGAAAAACTGTTTTTT; V: TRBV4-1; D: TRBD1; size: NA; J: TRBJ1-4
CDR3: CATSSNFEQAFF; DNA: TGTGCCACCAGCAGCAACTTCGAACAAGCTTTCTTT; V: TRBV15; D: NA; size: NA; J: TRBJ1-1
CDR3: CASRPPGGHEQFF; DNA: TGTGCCAGCAGGCCCCCAGGGGGGCATGAGCAGTTCTTC; V: TRBV6-5; D: NA; size: NA; J: TRBJ2-1
CDR3: CASSLLGRGLGGRVHEQYF; DNA: TGTGCCAGCAGTTTATTGGGCAGGGGGCTTGGCGGGAGAGTCCACGAGCAGTACTTC; V: TRBV28; D: NA; size: NA; J: TRBJ2-7
CDR3: CASSQGTGGYGYTF; DNA: TGCGCCAGCAGCCAGGGGACAGGGGGTTATGGCTACACCTTC; V: TRBV4-1; D: TRBD1; size: NA; J: TRBJ1-2
CDR3: CASSPSPSGPTEQYF; DNA: TGTGCCAGCAGTCCCTCCCCTAGCGGCCCCACCGAGCAGTACTTC; V: TRBV6-5; D: TRBD2; size: NA; J: TRBJ2-7
CDR3: CASSRQENSPLHF; DNA: TGTGCCAGCAGTCGACAGGAAAATTCACCCCTCCACTTT; V: TRBV28; D: NA; size: few; J: TRBJ1-6
CDR3: CASSPGEGRDEQFF; DNA: TGTGCCAGCAGCCCGGGGGAGGGAAGAGATGAGCAGTTCTTC; V: TRBV7-6; D: TRBD2; size: once; J: TRBJ2-1
CDR3: CASRWGVQNNYGYTF; DNA: TGTGCCAGCAGGTGGGGGGTACAGAACAACTATGGCTACACCTTC; V: TRBV6-5; D: NA; size: NA; J: TRBJ1-2
CDR3: CASSIRGMNTEAFF; DNA: TGTGCCAGTAGTATACGGGGGATGAACACTGAAGCTTTCTTT; V: TRBV19; D: NA; size: NA; J: TRBJ1-1
CDR3: CAIKRYLPSSGNTIYF; DNA: TGTGCCATCAAGCGTTACCTCCCGAGCTCTGGAAACACCATATATTTT; V: TRBV10-3; D: NA; size: NA; J: TRBJ1-3
CDR3: CASSSTQGGEQYF; DNA: TGTGCCAGCAGTTCGACACAGGGGGGCGAGCAGTACTTC; V: TRBV12-3/TRBV12-4; D: TRBD1; size: NA; J: TRBJ2-7
CDR3: CASSLGGTYNEQFF; DNA: TGTGCCAGCAGCTTGGGCGGGACGTACAATGAGCAGTTCTTC; V: TRBV7-9; D: NA; size: NA; J: TRBJ2-1
CDR3: CASSFELLEAFF; DNA: TGTGCCAGCAGCTTCGAACTGCTTGAAGCTTTCTTT; V: TRBV11-2; D: NA; size: NA; J: TRBJ1-1
CDR3: CASSVATGGPPDTQYF; DNA: TGTGCCAGCAGCGTAGCAACGGGAGGGCCCCCAGATACGCAGTATTTT; V: TRBV9; D: TRBD2; size: NA; J: TRBJ2-3
CDR3: CASSALPSYEQYF; DNA: TGCGCCAGCAGTGCGCTACCCTCCTACGAGCAGTACTTC; V: TRBV5-1; D: NA; size: once; J: TRBJ2-7
CDR3: CASSLRTAEKMNTEAFF; DNA: TGTGCCAGCAGCCTAAGGACAGCCGAAAAGATGAACACTGAAGCTTTCTTT; V: TRBV11-2; D: NA; size: NA; J: TRBJ1-1
CDR3: CASSPYEGTGPYEQYF; DNA: TGTGCCAGCAGTCCCTACGAGGGGACAGGGCCCTACGAGCAGTACTTC; V: TRBV28; D: TRBD1; size: few; J: TRBJ2-7
CDR3: CASSLGVGGETQYF; DNA: TGTGCCAGCAGCTTAGGCGTAGGAGGAGAGACCCAGTACTTC; V: TRBV7-9; D: NA; size: NA; J: TRBJ2-5
CDR3: CASSRGGEFYGYTF; DNA: TGCGCCAGCAGCCGAGGGGGGGAATTCTATGGCTACACCTTC; V: TRBV4-1; D: NA; size: NA; J: TRBJ1-2
CDR3: CAWSPRDRGFSGNTIYF; DNA: TGTGCCTGGAGTCCCCGAGACAGGGGGTTCTCTGGAAACACCATATATTTT; V: TRBV30; D: TRBD1; size: NA; J: TRBJ1-3
CDR3: CASSPHGAGGSSYNEQFF; DNA: TGTGCCAGCAGCCCCCACGGAGCGGGGGGAAGCTCCTACAATGAGCAGTTCTTC; V: TRBV11-3; D: TRBD2; size: NA; J: TRBJ2-1
CDR3: CASSTSIGGADTQYF; DNA: TGTGCCAGTAGTACATCCATAGGGGGGGCAGATACGCAGTATTTT; V: TRBV19; D: NA; size: NA; J: TRBJ2-3
CDR3: CASSNSGTGVRNEQYF; DNA: TGTGCCAGTAGTAATTCCGGGACAGGGGTTCGAAACGAGCAGTACTTC; V: TRBV19; D: TRBD1; size: NA; J: TRBJ2-7
CDR3: CASSGQGSNQPQHF; DNA: TGTGCCAGCAGCGGACAGGGTAGCAATCAGCCCCAGCATTTT; V: TRBV6-5; D: TRBD1; size: once; J: TRBJ1-5